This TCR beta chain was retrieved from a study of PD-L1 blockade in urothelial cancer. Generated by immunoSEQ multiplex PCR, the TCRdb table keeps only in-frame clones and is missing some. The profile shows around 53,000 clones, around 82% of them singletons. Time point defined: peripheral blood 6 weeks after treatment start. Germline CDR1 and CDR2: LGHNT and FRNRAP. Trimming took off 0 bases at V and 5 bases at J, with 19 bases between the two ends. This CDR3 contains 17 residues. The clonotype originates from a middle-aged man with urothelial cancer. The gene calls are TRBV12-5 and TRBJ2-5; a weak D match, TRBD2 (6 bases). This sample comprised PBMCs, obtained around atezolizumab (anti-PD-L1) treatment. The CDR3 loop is CASGLVKSREVRETQYF. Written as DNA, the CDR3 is TGTGCTAGTGGTTTGGTAAAGTCCAGGGAGGTGCGGGAGACCCAGTACTTC.